One sample yielded the 21 T cell receptor beta chains listed below, sequenced in a study of control samples from healthy donors and cancer patients. Clones were read by immunoSEQ multiplex PCR, and TCRdb kept only the in-frame ones, dropping some. There are approximately 9,100 clones in the sample; 90% to 95% occur only once, and about 20% lies in the top ten. The specimen sequenced was PBMCs. The receptor set was obtained from a man aged 55 to 70 with colorectal cancer.

V usage is TRBV6-2 or TRBV6-3 and J usage is TRBJ2-7; 7 bases match TRBD1. This CDR3 has 14 residues. J lost 6 bases, V lost 3 bases, and 8 bases had no gene match. Per germline, CDR1 MNHEY and CDR2 SVGEGT. The CDR3 sequence is CASSYPVSGGEQYF. The DNA of the CDR3 is TGTGCCAGCAGTTATCCGGTCTCAGGGGGCGAGCAGTACTTC.

This clone was found a few times. CDR3 nucleotides: TGTGCCAGCTCACCAGGGCTCGCGACATATGGCTACACCTTC. Amino acids: CASSPGLATYGYTF. The V and J genes are TRBV18 and TRBJ1-2; no definite D call. V was pared by 2 bases and J by 5 bases, with 12 bases between. The CDR3 is 14 amino acids. Germline loops: CDR1 KGHSH, CDR2 LQKENI.

Notes on this clone: This sample includes further DNA sequences coding for the same CDR3. The rearrangement links TRBV5-5 to TRBJ1-1; 8 nucleotides agree with TRBD1. This CDR3 comprises 15 residues. Germline CDR1 and CDR2: SGHKS and YYEKEE (reference sequence). Trimming at V came to 8 bases and at J to 6 bases, leaving 15 bases not matched to a gene. In DNA, the CDR3 is TGTGCCAGTAGCCCTGAACCAGGGGGCGCCGCTGAAGCTTTCTTT. This codes for CASSPEPGGAAEAFF.

The rearrangement links TRBV19 to TRBJ1-2, with TRBD1 matching over 7 bases. Germline CDR1 and CDR2: LNHDA and SQIVND (reference sequence). Losses at the gene ends were 9 bases for V and 4 bases for J; bases not matched to a gene: 8. The CDR3 length is 13 residues. The CDR3 protein is CASRTDRTYGYTF. CDR3 bases: TGTGCCAGCCGTACGGACAGGACCTATGGCTACACCTTC.

The rearrangement joins TRBV30 to TRBJ2-7, with D perhaps TRBD2 (5 bases). The germline gives CDR1 GTSNPN, CDR2 SVGIG (reference sequence). The CDR3 extends over 14 amino acids. V gave up 0 bases and J gave up 4 bases, with 13 bases separating them. The CDR3 region is CAWSVKGLEYEQYF. Here the CDR3 DNA reads TGTGCCTGGAGTGTGAAAGGACTTGAATACGAGCAGTACTTC.

In its sample, this clone was seen once. In DNA form, the CDR3 reads TGTGCCAGCAGGGGCCGTGGCGGGGCCTCCTACGAGCAGTACTTC. It translates to CASRGRGGASYEQYF. V and J are TRBV6-5 and TRBJ2-7; D possibly corresponds to TRBD2 (6 bases). V was trimmed by 6 bases and J by 0 bases, leaving 15 bases between them. This CDR3 is built from 15 residues. Germline CDR1 reads MNHEY; CDR2 reads SVGAGI.

This chain connects TRBV19 to TRBJ1-5, with no clear D. CDR3 length equals 13 residues. The germline V gene has CDR1 LNHDA and CDR2 SQIVND (reference sequence). The V end was cut by 3 bases, the J end by 5 bases, with 8 bases between. The CDR3 spells CASSIYGDQPQHF. In DNA, the CDR3 is TGTGCCAGTAGTATCTACGGCGATCAGCCCCAGCATTTT.

The chain links TRBV2 to TRBJ2-7; 9 nucleotides agree with TRBD1. The CDR3 has 13 amino acids. V lost 10 bases and J lost 5; bases outside the gene matches: 9. Germline assignment: CDR1 SNHLY and CDR2 FYNNEI. CDR3 coding DNA: TGTGCCACCCCCACGGGACAGGGTAACGAGCAGTACTTC. Translating it yields CATPTGQGNEQYF.

The V gene is TRBV19, the J gene TRBJ2-2; D is undetermined. Looked up from germline, CDR1 is LNHDA and CDR2 is SQIVND (reference sequence). The CDR3 length is 13 residues. The germline V and J ends were trimmed by 1 base and 7 bases, with 7 bases remaining between them. CDR3 sequence reads: CASSIVGSGELFF. CDR3 nucleotide sequence: TGTGCCAGTAGTATAGTGGGAAGCGGGGAGCTGTTTTTT.

The chain uses TRBV7-3 and TRBJ2-7, with D maybe TRBD1 (6 bases). Germline-derived CDR1 and CDR2 are SGHTA and FQGTGA. The CDR3 totals 15 residues. Trimming stripped 5 bases from V and 4 bases from J, with 18 bases between. CDR3 in amino acids: CASSPRAGAFYEQYF. The CDR3 DNA follows: TGTGCCAGCAGCCCCCGCGCAGGGGCCTTTTACGAGCAGTACTTC. The whole variable domain, remainder taken from reference TRBV7-3 and TRBJ2-7, is GAGVSQTPSNKVTEKGKYVELRCDPISGHTALYWYRQSLGQGPEFLIYFQGTGAADDSGLPNDRFFAVRPEGSVSTLKIQRTERGDSAVYLCASSPRAGAFYEQYFGPGTRLTVT.

This clone came up once. The chain recombines TRBV28 with TRBJ2-7; the match to TRBD1 covers 11 bases. V shed 7 bases, J shed 3 bases, and the junction held 5 bases outside the gene matches. This CDR3 has 14 residues. The germline CDR1 and CDR2 sequences are MDHEN and SYDVKM. CDR3 sequence (DNA): TGTGCCAGCATAGGACAGGGGGCCCTCTACGAGCAGTACTTC. It is translated as CASIGQGALYEQYF.

V and J are TRBV7-9 and TRBJ1-1; D remains unclear. CDR3 length: 12 amino acids. Germline V lookup: CDR1 SEHNR, CDR2 FQNEAQ (reference sequence). The germline V and J ends were trimmed by 4 bases and 8 bases, with 11 bases remaining between them. The CDR3 spells CASSYPALEAFF. The CDR3 DNA sequence: TGTGCCAGCAGCTACCCGGCGTTGGAAGCTTTCTTT. The full variable domain, its missing parts supplied by reference TRBV7-9 and TRBJ1-1, is DTGVSQNPRHKITKRGQNVTFRCDPISEHNRLYWYRQTLGQGPEFLTYFQNEAQLEKSRLLSDRFSAERPKGSFSTLEIQRTEQGDSAMYLCASSYPALEAFFGQGTRLTVV.

This chain uses TRBV6-4 with TRBJ1-5; 7 bases are a match to TRBD1. Trimming at V came to 6 bases and at J to 0 bases, leaving 5 bases not matched to a gene. From germline, CDR1 is MRHNA and CDR2 SNTAGT. The CDR3 is 15 amino acids. DNA for the CDR3: TGTGCCAGCAGCCAGACAGGGATTAGCAATCAGCCCCAGCATTTT. Translating it yields CASSQTGISNQPQHF.

The CDR3 DNA reads TGTGCCAGCAGCCTCCAGGGGGCGGCTACCACAGATACGCAGTATTTT. The encoded protein is CASSLQGAATTDTQYF. V and J are TRBV11-2 and TRBJ2-3, with TRBD1 matching over 8 bases. Germline assignment: CDR1 SGHAT and CDR2 FQNNGV. Trimming at V came to 5 bases and at J to 2 bases, leaving 9 bases not matched to a gene. The CDR3 extends over 16 amino acids.

This chain links TRBV5-1 with TRBJ1-5; D is unclear. The V end lost 4 bases, the J end lost 1 base, and 15 bases lay between the germline ends. The CDR3 runs to 16 residues. Germline V CDR1 and CDR2: SGHRS, YFSETQ. CDR3 in DNA: TGCGCCAGCAGCCCGATGTACCCGGGGAGCAATCAGCCCCAGCATTTT. Translated: CASSPMYPGSNQPQHF.

The rearrangement links TRBV28 to TRBJ1-5; 9 bases agree with TRBD1. This CDR3 region has 15 residues. V was clipped by 6 bases and J by 11 bases; unmatched bases: 14. CDR1 and CDR2 (germline): MDHEN, SYDVKM. CDR3 in amino acids: CASRTTGQGRVAQHF. In DNA, the CDR3 is TGTGCCAGCAGAACCACGGGACAGGGAAGGGTGGCCCAGCATTTT.

The rearrangement joins TRBV5-4 to TRBJ2-7; D is unresolved. Germline V gene sequence: CDR1 SGHNT, CDR2 YYREEE (reference sequence). The CDR3 runs to 14 residues. With 2 bases removed from V and 2 bases from J, the gap between germline ends came to 11 bases. CDR3 DNA: TGTGCCAGCAGCTTAGATCATGGGCCCTACGAGCAGTACTTC. Its protein product is CASSLDHGPYEQYF.

The chain uses TRBV5-1 and TRBJ1-2, with 8 bases aligning to TRBD1. The CDR3 is made up of 13 amino acids. The germline CDR1 and CDR2 sequences are SGHRS and YFSETQ. Losses at the gene ends were 4 bases for V and 6 bases for J; bases not matched to a gene: 5. CDR3 nucleotides: TGCGCCAGCAGCGCGACAGGGGACGATGGCTACACCTTC. This encodes CASSATGDDGYTF. The full variable domain, completed using reference TRBV5-1 and TRBJ1-2, is KAGVTQTPRYLIKTRGQQVTLSCSPISGHRSVSWYQQTPGQGLQFLFEYFSETQRNKGNFPGRFSGRQFSNSRSEMNVSTLELGDSALYLCASSATGDDGYTFGSGTRLTVV.

This chain links TRBV5-1 with TRBJ2-7; D tentatively fits TRBD1 or TRBD2 (5 bases each). V lost 0 bases to trimming and J lost 2 bases, with 9 bases between them. The V gene's germline CDR1 is SGHRS and CDR2 YFSETQ. The CDR3 runs to 14 residues. The CDR3 DNA is TGCGCCAGCAGCTTGGGAGGGGTTACCTACGAGCAGTACTTC. It specifies CASSLGGVTYEQYF.

This clone was observed a few times. The V and J genes are TRBV19 and TRBJ1-5; D not resolved. This CDR3 spans 15 amino acids. Trimming removed 3 bases at V and 2 bases at J, with 11 bases between. The germline gives CDR1 LNHDA, CDR2 SQIVND (reference sequence). CDR3 region: CASSIGRRGNQPQHF. The CDR3 nucleotides read TGTGCCAGTAGTATCGGTCGGAGGGGCAATCAGCCCCAGCATTTT.

The chain employs TRBV6-5 and TRBJ2-1; D gene ambiguous. Trimming removed 3 bases at V and 9 bases at J, with 12 bases between. This CDR3 comprises 13 residues. The germline gives CDR1 MNHEY, CDR2 SVGAGI. The CDR3 spells CASSYDPRGEQFF. In DNA form, the CDR3 reads TGTGCCAGCAGTTATGACCCCCGAGGTGAGCAGTTCTTC.